Listed below are T cell receptor beta chains from one sample, sequenced in a study of metastatic and nonmetastatic thyroid tumors. Through MiXCR, TCRdb re-clonotyped the PCR reads. Among around 18,000 clones, roughly a fifth were seen once, and the ten largest hold over 15%. The specimen was tumor tissue. These receptors all stem from a female donor with papillary thyroid cancer or a benign thyroid nodule (not recorded which). Some clones in this sample may be carry-over from other donors' samples. CDR3s include the opening cysteine and the closing phenylalanine or tryptophan. A D gene is named only where the DNA matches it firmly. Rows give clone size only sometimes, using once, few, many, or a class for an expanded clone.

j_call	clone_size	v_call	d_call	cdr3_aa	cdr3_nt
TRBJ2-2	many	TRBV6-2/TRBV6-3	-	CASRQNTGELFF	TGTGCCAGCAGACAGAACACCGGGGAGCTGTTTTTT
TRBJ2-1	many	TRBV12-5	TRBD1	CASGSTDRADEQFF	TGTGCAAGTGGTTCGACGGACAGGGCCGATGAGCAGTTCTTC
TRBJ2-7	few	TRBV27	-	CASRIGQGGISPYEQYF	TGTGCCAGCAGAATAGGACAGGGAGGGATCTCTCCCTACGAGCAGTACTTC
TRBJ2-7	many	TRBV6-5	TRBD1	CASSYSGERQGAYEQYF	TGTGCCAGCAGTTACTCTGGCGAGAGACAGGGGGCCTACGAGCAGTACTTC
TRBJ1-2	medium-sized	TRBV6-2/TRBV6-3	-	CASSYSFLYGYTF	TGTGCCAGCAGTTACTCGTTTCTCTATGGCTACACCTTC
TRBJ2-2	many	TRBV19	TRBD2	CASTDAGGTGELFF	TGTGCCAGTACGGACGCGGGAGGTACTGGGGAGCTGTTTTTT
TRBJ1-1	many	TRBV14	-	CASSSRGVEAFF	TGTGCCAGCAGCTCAAGGGGAGTTGAAGCTTTCTTT
TRBJ2-1	many	TRBV29-1	-	CSVEALSVSSYNEQFF	TGCAGCGTTGAAGCTCTCAGCGTAAGCTCCTACAATGAGCAGTTCTTC
TRBJ1-1	medium-sized	TRBV20-1	-	CSARDVGALNTEAFF	TGCAGTGCTAGAGATGTCGGGGCACTGAACACTGAAGCTTTCTTT
TRBJ2-7	few	TRBV10-3	-	CAISELEPYKQYF	TGTGCCATCAGTGAGTTGGAGCCCTACAAGCAGTACTTC
TRBJ2-7	many	TRBV6-1	-	CASSEGRDSEQYF	TGTGCCAGCAGTGAGGGGAGAGACTCCGAGCAGTACTTC
TRBJ2-1	-	TRBV13	TRBD2	CASSLSSSGASYNEQFF	TGTGCCAGCAGCTTATCCTCTAGCGGTGCGTCCTACAATGAGCAGTTCTTC
TRBJ2-3	-	TRBV19	-	CASSICGEGGTDTQYF	TGTGCCAGTAGTATATGCGGTGAAGGGGGCACAGATACGCAGTATTTT
TRBJ1-1	many	TRBV7-9	-	CASSLRGGDGTEAFF	TGTGCCAGCAGCTTAAGGGGGGGCGATGGCACTGAAGCTTTCTTT
TRBJ2-5	many	TRBV12-3/TRBV12-4	-	CASARPTGTQYF	TGTGCCAGCGCCCGACCCACTGGGACCCAGTACTTC
TRBJ1-1	few	TRBV27	-	CASSLFRENTEAFF	TGTGCCAGCAGTTTATTCCGTGAAAACACTGAAGCTTTCTTT
TRBJ2-7	many	TRBV15	-	CATSRDLGSYEQYF	TGTGCCACCAGCAGAGATTTGGGATCCTACGAGCAGTACTTC
TRBJ2-7	-	TRBV3-1	-	CASSQWNRVPYEQYF	TGTGCCAGCAGCCAATGGAACAGGGTCCCCTACGAGCAGTACTTC
TRBJ2-3	-	TRBV5-1	TRBD2	CASLTSGRRRTDTQYF	TGCGCCAGCTTAACTAGCGGGAGGAGACGCACAGATACGCAGTATTTT
TRBJ1-2	-	TRBV28	-	CASSPRGGFGGYTF	TGTGCCAGCAGCCCGAGGGGGGGCTTCGGCGGCTACACCTTC
TRBJ1-5	medium-sized	TRBV20-1	-	CSARPGQFNQPQHF	TGCAGTGCTCGACCTGGGCAGTTCAATCAGCCCCAGCATTTT
TRBJ2-5	many	TRBV6-1	-	CASRSTRGVGETQYF	TGTGCCAGCAGATCAACTAGAGGGGTCGGGGAGACCCAGTACTTC
TRBJ1-2	few	TRBV12-3/TRBV12-4	TRBD1	CASSPKTGTIYGYTF	TGTGCCAGCAGCCCGAAGACAGGGACAATCTATGGCTACACCTTC
TRBJ2-1	many	TRBV14	TRBD2	CASSGFELAGNEQFF	TGTGCCAGCAGCGGATTCGAACTAGCGGGCAATGAGCAGTTCTTC
TRBJ2-7	-	TRBV5-1	-	CASSLRSGPAYEQYF	TGCGCCAGCAGCTTAAGATCTGGTCCTGCCTACGAGCAGTACTTC
TRBJ1-4	few	TRBV6-1	-	CASSENLSLEKLFF	TGTGCCAGCAGTGAAAACCTGTCCCTTGAAAAACTGTTTTTT
TRBJ1-1	few	TRBV24-1	-	CATSDPRRGSVAFF	TGTGCCACCAGTGACCCGCGGCGGGGTAGTGTAGCTTTCTTT
TRBJ2-5	many	TRBV6-1	TRBD1	CASRRGTGGQETQYF	TGTGCCAGCAGAAGGGGGACAGGAGGGCAAGAGACCCAGTACTTC
TRBJ2-2	many	TRBV28	TRBD1	CASRTGGGELFF	TGTGCCAGCAGGACAGGGGGCGGGGAGCTGTTTTTT
TRBJ2-7	-	TRBV19	-	CASSLTGGYEQYF	TGTGCCAGTAGTTTGACAGGAGGCTACGAGCAGTACTTC
TRBJ2-1	-	TRBV9	-	CARIAGYDEQFF	TGTGCCCGCATCGCAGGGTACGATGAGCAGTTCTTC
TRBJ2-7	many	TRBV19	TRBD2	CASSLPGLGTYEQYF	TGTGCCAGTAGCTTACCGGGACTAGGGACCTACGAGCAGTACTTC
TRBJ2-7	many	TRBV11-2	-	CASSSYNTGNAYEQYF	TGTGCCAGCAGCTCCTACAACACAGGGAATGCCTACGAGCAGTACTTC
TRBJ2-2	medium-sized	TRBV11-2	TRBD2	CASSKGLAGVHGELFF	TGTGCCAGCAGCAAAGGACTAGCGGGAGTTCACGGGGAGCTGTTTTTT
TRBJ2-7	-	TRBV11-3	-	CASSLVCSERFYEQYF	TGTGCCAGCAGCTTAGTCTGTAGCGAACGTTTCTACGAGCAGTACTTC
TRBJ1-6	many	TRBV20-1	-	CSARVGQAMSSYNSPLHF	TGCAGTGCTAGAGTTGGGCAGGCAATGAGCTCCTATAATTCACCCCTCCACTTT